This T cell receptor (beta chain) was recorded in a study of T cell responses to AZD1222 COVID-19 vaccine. Germline-derived CDR1 and CDR2 are MNHEY and SVGAGI. This CDR3 comprises 14 residues. V trimming: 7 bases; J trimming: 5 bases; junction bases outside the gene matches: 7. Study findings and constraints: Females made up more of the donors, who were largely white British, and clonal diversity may have come out too low. CD4 TCRs associated with vaccination spanned spike, dominating at 160-218 and 743-854. Repertoires were sampled only after the peak T cell response. Spike-specific TCR breadth and depth both grew after two AZD1222 doses.

Profiling relied on immunoSEQ multiplex PCR, and the TCRdb table lists in-frame clones only, not all of them. The sample consists of around 130,000 clones, 88% of them appearing once. Concerning this clone: What it recognizes is unknown.

The sequence was collected from an adult in good health. The gene calls are TRBV6-5 and TRBJ2-1; 8 bases align to TRBD2. The specimen comprised peripheral blood, sampled on day 0 of AZD1222 vaccination. This CDR3 is CASIRGGVDNEQFF. The CDR3 nucleotides are TGTGCCAGCATCCGGGGGGGCGTGGACAATGAGCAGTTCTTC.